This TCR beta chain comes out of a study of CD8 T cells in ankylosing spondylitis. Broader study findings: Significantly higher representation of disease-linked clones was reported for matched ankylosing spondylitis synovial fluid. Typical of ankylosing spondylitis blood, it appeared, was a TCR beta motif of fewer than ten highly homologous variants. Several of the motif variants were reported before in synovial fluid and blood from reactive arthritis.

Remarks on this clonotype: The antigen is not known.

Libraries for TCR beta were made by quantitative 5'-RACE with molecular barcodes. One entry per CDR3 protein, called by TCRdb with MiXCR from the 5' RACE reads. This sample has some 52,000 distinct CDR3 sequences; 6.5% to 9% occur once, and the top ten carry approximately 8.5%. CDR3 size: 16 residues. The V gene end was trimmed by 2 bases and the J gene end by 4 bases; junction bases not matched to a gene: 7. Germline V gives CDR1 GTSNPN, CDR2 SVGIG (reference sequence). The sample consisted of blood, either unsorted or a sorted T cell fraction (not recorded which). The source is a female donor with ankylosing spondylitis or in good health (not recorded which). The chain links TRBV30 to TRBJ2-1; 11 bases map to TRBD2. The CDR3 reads CAWSSLAGGPYNEQFF. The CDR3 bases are TGTGCCTGGAGTTCATTAGCGGGGGGGCCTTACAATGAGCAGTTCTTC. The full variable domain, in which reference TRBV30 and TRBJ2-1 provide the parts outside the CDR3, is SQTIHQWPATLVQPVGSPLSLECTVEGTSNPNLYWYRQAAGRGLQLLFYSVGIGQISSEVPQNLSASRPQDRQFILSSKKLLLSDSGFYLCAWSSLAGGPYNEQFFGPGTRLTVL.